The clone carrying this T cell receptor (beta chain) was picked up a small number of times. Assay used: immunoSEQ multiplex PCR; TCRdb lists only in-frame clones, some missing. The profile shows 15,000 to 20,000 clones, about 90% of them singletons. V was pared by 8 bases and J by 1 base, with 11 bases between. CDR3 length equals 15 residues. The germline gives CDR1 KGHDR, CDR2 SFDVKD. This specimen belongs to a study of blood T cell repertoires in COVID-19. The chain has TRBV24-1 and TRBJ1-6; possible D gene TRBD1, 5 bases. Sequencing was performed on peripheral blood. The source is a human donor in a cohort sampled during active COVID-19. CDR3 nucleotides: TGTGCCACCAAAGGGAGGGGATCCTATAATTCACCCCTCCACTTT. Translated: CATKGRGSYNSPLHF.